Listed here are 29 T cell receptor beta chains from one sample, sequenced in a study of T-cell reconstitution after alpha-beta-depleted transplantation in children. Preparing the TCRbeta library involved the use of unique molecular identifiers. A single record per CDR3 protein comes from TCRdb applying MiXCR to the PCR reads. The sample has some 200,000 distinct CDR3 sequences; 6.3% are singletons. Sequenced here: PBMCs, sampled before TCRalphabeta/CD19-depleted stem cell transplant. The origin of the receptors is a girl under three years old with combined immunodeficiency, due to receive a stem cell transplant.

This clonotype was observed at least ten times. The gene calls are TRBV28 and TRBJ2-3; D might be TRBD2 (7 bases). The germline gives CDR1 MDHEN, CDR2 SYDVKM. This CDR3 spans 14 amino acids. The V gene lost 7 bases and the J gene lost 2 bases, with 13 bases spanning the gap. The CDR3 DNA is TGTGCCAGCACCTACGGGGGGCCCACAGATACGCAGTATTTT. Its protein product is CASTYGGPTDTQYF. Complete variable domain (other parts from reference TRBV28 and TRBJ2-3): DVKVTQSSRYLVKRTGEKVFLECVQDMDHENMFWYRQDPGLGLRLIYFSYDVKMKEKGDIPEGYSVSREKKERFSLILESASTNQTSMYLCASTYGGPTDTQYFGPGTRLTVL.

This clonotype was seen repeatedly, ten times or more. The CDR3 reads CASSGLAGSYEQYF. Written as DNA, the CDR3 is TGTGCCAGCAGTGGACTAGCTGGCTCCTACGAGCAGTACTTC. The J gene is TRBJ2-7, the V gene TRBV12-3 or TRBV12-4; 8 bases map to TRBD2. The V segment lost 5 bases and the J segment 0 bases; nucleotides outside the gene matches: 3. The CDR3 totals 14 residues.

The table lists this clonotype with many counts. The V gene is TRBV20-1, the J gene TRBJ2-1; TRBD1 aligns across 7 bases. Germline V gene lookup returns CDR1 DFQATT and CDR2 SNEGSKA (reference sequence). J lost 8 bases, V lost 6 bases, and 4 bases had no gene match. The CDR3 covers 11 residues. The CDR3: CSATQGDEQFF. The CDR3 nucleotides are TGCAGTGCCACCCAGGGGGATGAGCAGTTCTTC.

This clonotype was found many times. The chain uses TRBV6-5 and TRBJ2-2; 11 nucleotides agree with TRBD2. Trimming at V came to 2 bases and at J to 7 bases, leaving 3 bases not matched to a gene. Germline CDR1 reads MNHEY; CDR2 reads SVGAGI. There are 15 residues in the CDR3. CDR3 protein: CASSYLGLAGGELFF. DNA of the CDR3: TGTGCCAGCAGTTACCTAGGACTAGCGGGCGGGGAGCTGTTTTTT.

This rearrangement joins TRBV12-3 or TRBV12-4 to TRBJ1-2, with TRBD1 identical over 8 bases. The CDR3 runs 14 residues. V gave up 3 bases and J gave up 6 bases; unmatched junction bases: 6. CDR3 residues: CASSFSTGGDGYTF. In DNA, the CDR3 is TGTGCCAGCAGTTTTTCCACAGGGGGGGATGGCTACACCTTC.

This clonotype has at least ten counts. CDR3 DNA sequence: TGCAGTGTATGGGGACAGGGTTATTCCTACACCTTC. This translates into CSVWGQGYSYTF. The rearrangement uses TRBV20-1 and TRBJ1-2; TRBD1 matches at 9 bases. The CDR3 has 12 amino acids. Germline lookup yields CDR1 DFQATT and CDR2 SNEGSKA (reference sequence). The trim removed 7 bases at V and 10 bases at J, leaving 10 bases unmatched.

Details on this clonotype: This may stem from a read error, because a much larger clone lies one nucleotide away. V usage is TRBV11-1 and J usage is TRBJ2-3; either TRBD1 or TRBD2 may fit D (5 bases each). This CDR3 contains 14 residues. V lost 0 bases and J lost 2, with 6 bases in between. The germline V gene encodes CDR1 SGHAT and CDR2 FQDESV (reference sequence). The CDR3 nucleotides are TGTGCCAGCAGCTTAGCGGGGGTCACAGATACGCAGTATTTT. Protein: CASSLAGVTDTQYF. The whole variable domain, remainder taken from reference TRBV11-1 and TRBJ2-3, is EAEVAQSPRYKITEKSQAVAFWCDPISGHATLYWYRQILGQGPELLVQFQDESVVDDSQLPKDRFSAERLKGVDSTLKIQPAELGDSAMYLCASSLAGVTDTQYFGPGTRLTVL.

This clonotype was seen repeatedly, ten times or more. CDR3 amino acids: CASRAMTNDEQFF. The DNA for the CDR3 is TGTGCCAGTCGGGCTATGACAAACGATGAGCAGTTCTTC. This chain uses TRBV2 with TRBJ2-1; D uncertain. Germline CDR1 reads SNHLY; CDR2 reads FYNNEI. The CDR3 is 13 amino acids. The V end lost 9 bases, the J end lost 8 bases, and 17 bases lay between the germline ends.

This clonotype was observed at least ten times. V usage is TRBV7-6 and J usage is TRBJ1-4; D is possibly TRBD1 (6 bases). Trimming removed 4 bases at V and 4 bases at J, with 16 bases between. CDR1 is SGHVS and CDR2 is FNYEAQ in the germline V gene. This CDR3 has 16 amino acids. The CDR3 loop reads CASSSDSGGINEKLFF. CDR3 bases: TGTGCCAGCAGCTCGGACAGTGGGGGCATTAATGAAAAACTGTTTTTT.

This clonotype appeared many times. The J gene is TRBJ2-3, the V gene TRBV5-1; D gene uncertain. Germline V CDR1 and CDR2: SGHRS, YFSETQ. V shed 4 bases and J shed 1 base, with 10 bases lying between them. This CDR3 spans 14 amino acids. The CDR3 nucleotides are TGCGCCAGCAGCCCCGATATAGGCACAGATACGCAGTATTTT. Protein sequence: CASSPDIGTDTQYF.

This clonotype came up many times. The gene calls are TRBV7-2 and TRBJ2-1; TRBD2 agrees at 13 bases. CDR1 and CDR2 from the germline V gene are SGHTA and FQGNSA. The CDR3 spans 16 residues. V was pared by 0 bases and J by 8 bases, with 4 bases of the junction left unmatched. DNA for the CDR3: TGTGCCAGCAGCTTAGCCGGACTAGCGGGAGTGGATGAGCAGTTCTTC. Protein: CASSLAGLAGVDEQFF.

The gene calls are TRBV29-1 and TRBJ2-3; no firm D call. The V end lost 4 bases, the J end lost 2 bases, and 7 bases lay between the germline ends. The CDR3 extends over 12 amino acids. The germline CDR1 and CDR2 sequences are SQVTM and ANQGSEA. CDR3 nucleotide sequence: TGCAGCGTTGGATCAGACACAGATACGCAGTATTTT. Translated: CSVGSDTDTQYF.

This clonotype was found many times. The chain carries TRBV4-2 and TRBJ2-3; TRBD1 agrees at 8 bases. The CDR3 has 16 amino acids. V shed 1 base and J 4 bases; nucleotides not matched to a gene: 7. Germline CDR1 reads LGHNA; CDR2 reads YNFKEQ. CDR3 bases: TGTGCCAGCAGCCAAGTTTCAGGGGGCATATCAGATACGCAGTATTTT. It codes for CASSQVSGGISDTQYF.

This clonotype appeared many times. The J gene is TRBJ2-7, the V gene TRBV4-1; D is undetermined. With 1 base removed from V and 0 bases from J, the gap between germline ends came to 10 bases. The germline V gene encodes CDR1 MGHRA and CDR2 YSYEKL. The CDR3 is 15 amino acids. CDR3 loop: CASSQGNPSSYEQYF. Written as DNA, the CDR3 is TGCGCCAGCAGCCAAGGAAACCCGAGCTCCTACGAGCAGTACTTC.

A word on this clonotype: A much larger clone differs by one base, so this may be a read error. This chain joins TRBV15 and TRBJ2-5; D not resolved. Per germline, CDR1 LNHNV and CDR2 YYDKDF (reference sequence). CDR3 length equals 13 residues. In DNA form, the CDR3 reads TGTCCCACCAGCGAATCGTACCAAGAGACCCAGTACTTC. Its translation is CPTSESYQETQYF.

This clonotype was observed many times. The J gene is TRBJ1-1, the V gene TRBV11-1, with a weak D call TRBD1 (5 bases). V lost 5 bases to trimming and J lost 10 bases, with 14 bases between them. Germline V CDR1 and CDR2: SGHAT, FQDESV (reference sequence). The CDR3 contains 12 residues. Here the CDR3 DNA reads TGTGCCAGCAGCGACCAGGGTTTGCGAGCTTTCTTT. Translating gives CASSDQGLRAFF.

As concerns this clonotype: One end of the junction fails to match germline, which may point to a read error. In DNA form, the CDR3 reads TGCTGTGCTAGAGATCTTCGAGGAGACAGCTCCTACGAGCAGTACTTC. It is translated as CCARDLRGDSSYEQYF. This chain uses TRBV20-1 with TRBJ2-7, with D tentatively TRBD1 (5 bases). This CDR3 comprises 16 residues. Germline V gene lookup returns CDR1 DFQATT and CDR2 SNEGSKA (reference sequence).

CDR3 sequence (DNA): TGCAGCCCCCGGGGACTAGCGGGAGGCGCTGAGCAGTTCTTC. Protein: CSPRGLAGGAEQFF. This chain connects TRBV20-1 to TRBJ2-1; TRBD2 matches at 15 bases. Germline assignment: CDR1 DFQATT and CDR2 SNEGSKA (reference sequence). The CDR3 contains 14 residues.

The rearrangement uses TRBV7-6 and TRBJ2-3, with no clear D. The CDR3 runs to 19 residues. Trimming removed 0 bases at V and 7 bases at J, with 26 bases between. CDR1 and CDR2 (germline): SGHVS, FNYEAQ. CDR3 sequence: CASSLAFSRGWPLPNTQYF. DNA for the CDR3: TGTGCCAGCAGCTTAGCTTTTTCTAGAGGTTGGCCATTACCCAATACGCAGTATTTT. The complete variable domain, with remaining parts taken from reference TRBV7-6 and TRBJ2-3, reads GAGVSQSPRYKVTKRGQDVALRCDPISGHVSLYWYRQALGQGPEFLTYFNYEAQQDKSGLPNDRFSAERPEGSISTLTIQRTEQRDSAMYRCASSLAFSRGWPLPNTQYFGPGTRLTVL.

This clonotype was recorded many times. V is TRBV7-2 and J is TRBJ2-5; 10 bases align to TRBD1. Germline CDR1 reads SGHTA; CDR2 reads FQGNSA. V shed 5 bases, J shed 2 bases, and the junction held 5 bases outside the gene matches. This CDR3 spans 15 amino acids. For the CDR3, the DNA is TGTGCCAGCAGCCTGGGACAGGGGAAGCAAGAGACCCAGTACTTC. Protein sequence: CASSLGQGKQETQYF.

This clonotype was recorded at least ten times. This rearrangement joins TRBV9 to TRBJ2-2; TRBD1 matches at 10 bases. The V and J ends lost 3 bases and 5 bases, in that order; junction bases with no gene match: 4. Germline-derived CDR1 and CDR2 are SGDLS and YYNGEE. This CDR3 is 15 amino acids long. This CDR3 reads CASSAWTGGTGELFF. The DNA for the CDR3 is TGTGCCAGCAGCGCGTGGACAGGGGGGACCGGGGAGCTGTTTTTT.

To note about this clonotype: A much bigger clone sits one base away, suggesting this may be a read error. J is TRBJ2-5 and V is TRBV30; TRBD1 matches 7 bases. The CDR3 consists of 13 residues. CDR1 GTSNPN and CDR2 SVGIG come from the germline V gene (reference sequence). The CDR3 sequence is CAWSRGGSETRYF. In DNA, the CDR3 is TGTGCCTGGAGTAGAGGGGGCTCCGAGACCCGGTACTTC.

This chain joins TRBV28 and TRBJ2-3, with D hard to call. Germline lookup yields CDR1 MDHEN and CDR2 SYDVKM. The CDR3 extends over 12 amino acids. V was trimmed by 5 bases and J by 3 bases, leaving 6 bases between them. The CDR3 protein is CASSTQTDTQYF. The CDR3 region has the DNA TGTGCCAGCAGTACCCAGACAGATACGCAGTATTTT.

The chain links TRBV29-1 to TRBJ2-7, with D possibly being TRBD1 or TRBD2 (5 bases each). Germline V gives CDR1 SQVTM, CDR2 ANQGSEA. V dropped 0 bases and J dropped 1 base, with 19 bases sitting between them. The CDR3 has 17 residues. The CDR3: CSVEDDKGDRPSYEQYF. The CDR3 DNA is TGCAGCGTTGAAGATGATAAGGGAGACAGACCTTCCTACGAGCAGTACTTC.

This clonotype was counted at least ten times. The chain links TRBV5-1 to TRBJ2-7; TRBD1 aligns across 8 bases. Germline CDR1 SGHRS, CDR2 YFSETQ. The CDR3 runs to 14 residues. Trimming cost V 4 bases and J 2 bases; bases outside gene matches: 5. In DNA, the CDR3 is TGCGCCAGCAGCGAGGGGACAGGCACCTACGAGCAGTACTTC. Protein product: CASSEGTGTYEQYF.

There are many counts of this clonotype. The rearrangement uses TRBV20-1 and TRBJ2-7; a possible D gene is TRBD2 (5 bases). CDR3 length: 11 residues. Per the germline V gene, CDR1 is DFQATT and CDR2 is SNEGSKA (reference sequence). V was shortened by 6 bases and J by 8 bases, with 14 bases between the two germline ends. This chain's CDR3 is CSAYHGGQQYF. The CDR3 nucleotides are TGCAGTGCATATCACGGAGGCCAGCAGTACTTC.

This clonotype appeared many times. This chain uses TRBV5-1 with TRBJ1-1; D gene uncertain. Trimming stripped 0 bases from V and 1 base from J, with 10 bases between. The germline CDR1 and CDR2 sequences are SGHRS and YFSETQ. The CDR3 contains 15 residues. The CDR3 sequence is CASSLVGRPNTEAFF. In nucleotides, the CDR3 is TGCGCCAGCAGCTTGGTCGGTAGGCCGAACACTGAAGCTTTCTTT.

Ten or more counts support this clonotype. The rearrangement links TRBV4-2 to TRBJ2-7; D remains ambiguous. Germline V gives CDR1 LGHNA, CDR2 YNFKEQ. V was clipped by 0 bases and J by 3 bases, with 12 bases between them. The CDR3 is 15 residues long. CDR3 loop: CASSQDSQVYYEQYF. The CDR3 DNA sequence: TGTGCCAGCAGCCAAGATTCCCAGGTATACTACGAGCAGTACTTC.

This clonotype was seen many times. The chain recombines TRBV10-3 with TRBJ2-1; 10 bases are a match to TRBD2. V dropped 2 bases and J dropped 5; count of bases not matched to a gene: 9. CDR1 and CDR2 (germline): ENHRY, SYGVKD. The CDR3 covers 17 residues. CDR3 amino acids: CAISERNLAGANNEQFF. The CDR3 DNA reads TGTGCCATCAGTGAGCGAAACCTAGCGGGGGCCAACAATGAGCAGTTCTTC.